This section outlines one T cell receptor (beta chain) sequence together with its context. The antigen remains undetermined. The sample originates from a study of Tregs in tolerant kidney transplant recipients. Recipients received nonmyeloablative bone marrow transplants from related graft donors, with transient mixed chimerism. CD4+CD25+CD127- Tregs, CD4+CD25- non-Tregs, CD4 and CD8 cells were sorted. Germline values: CDR1 SGDLS, CDR2 YYNGEE. V shed 3 bases and J shed 6 bases, with 11 bases lying between them. This CDR3 comprises 13 residues. Study-wide results and limits: Changing PCR primers prevented nucleotide comparison between some patients' samples.

Profiling relied on immunoSEQ multiplex PCR, and the TCRdb table lists in-frame clones only, not all of them. Among about 55,000 clones listed, 91% were seen once. The sequenced sample was CD8+ T cells from blood (PBMCs), obtained 24 months after the transplant. The J gene is TRBJ2-3, the V gene TRBV9; D uncertain. The sequence was obtained from a human patient who received a combined kidney and bone marrow transplant. Some of the T cells might come from the graft donor. DNA of the CDR3: TGTGCCAGCAGCGAGGAGTTCGTGGATACGCAGTATTTT. It specifies CASSEEFVDTQYF.